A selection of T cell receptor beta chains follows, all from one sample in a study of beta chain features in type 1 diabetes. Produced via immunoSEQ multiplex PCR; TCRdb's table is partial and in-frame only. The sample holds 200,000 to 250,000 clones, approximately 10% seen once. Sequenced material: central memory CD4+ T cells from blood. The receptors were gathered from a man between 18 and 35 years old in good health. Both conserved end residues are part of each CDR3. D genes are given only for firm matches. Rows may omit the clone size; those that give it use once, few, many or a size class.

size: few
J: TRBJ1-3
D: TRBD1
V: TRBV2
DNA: TGTGCCAGCAAGGGACAGGGGGAAGGAAACACCATATATTTT
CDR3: CASKGQGEGNTIYF

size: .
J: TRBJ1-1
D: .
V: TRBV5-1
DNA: TGCGCCAGCAGGCCAGGACCGAACACTGAAGCTTTCTTT
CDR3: CASRPGPNTEAFF

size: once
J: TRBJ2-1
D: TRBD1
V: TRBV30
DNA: TGTGCCTGGTACAGGGGCAATGAGCAGTTCTTC
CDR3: CAWYRGNEQFF

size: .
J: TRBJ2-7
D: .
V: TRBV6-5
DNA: TGTGCCAGCAGTTTATGGGGGCGCGAGCAGTACTTC
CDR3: CASSLWGREQYF

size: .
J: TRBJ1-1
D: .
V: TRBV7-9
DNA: TGTGCCAGCACCTCCAGGGTGGGGCAGAACACTGAAGCTTTCTTT
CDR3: CASTSRVGQNTEAFF

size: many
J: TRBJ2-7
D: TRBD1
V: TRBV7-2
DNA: TGTGCCAGCAGCTCACAGGGGGCAGCCTACGAGCAGTACTTC
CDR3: CASSSQGAAYEQYF

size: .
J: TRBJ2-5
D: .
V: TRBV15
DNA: TGTGCCACCAGCAGACAGGGTAAATCTCAAGAGACCCAGTACTTC
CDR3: CATSRQGKSQETQYF

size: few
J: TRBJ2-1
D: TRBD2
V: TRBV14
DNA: TGTGCCAGCAGCCAAAGTTGGCGCGGGAGGAGTAATGAGCAGTTCTTC
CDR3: CASSQSWRGRSNEQFF

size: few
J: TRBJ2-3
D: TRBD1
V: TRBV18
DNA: TGTGCCAGCTCACGGGACAGCGAGACAGATACGCAGTATTTT
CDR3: CASSRDSETDTQYF

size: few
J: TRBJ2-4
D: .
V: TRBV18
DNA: TGTGCCAGCTCACCCCCGACAGTATCAAACATTCAGTACTTC
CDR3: CASSPPTVSNIQYF

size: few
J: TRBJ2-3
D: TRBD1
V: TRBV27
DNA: TGTGCCAGCAGTCCCGGGACAGGGCTCGGCACAGATACGCAGTATTTT
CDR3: CASSPGTGLGTDTQYF

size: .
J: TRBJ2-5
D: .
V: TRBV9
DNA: TGTGCCAGCAGCCTACGACAGTCGGGACGGGAGACCCAGTACTTC
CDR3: CASSLRQSGRETQYF

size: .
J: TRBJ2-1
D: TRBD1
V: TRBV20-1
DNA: TGCAGTGCTGACCAGGGGGTGCAGTTCTTC
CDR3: CSADQGVQFF

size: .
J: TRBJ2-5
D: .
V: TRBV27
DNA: TGTGCCAGCAGTCTTAAGGGGAGAGTTCAAGAGACCCAGTACTTC
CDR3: CASSLKGRVQETQYF

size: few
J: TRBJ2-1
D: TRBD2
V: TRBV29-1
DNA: TGCAGCGTGAGGACTAGCGGGAGGAGTGGCAATGAGCAGTTCTTC
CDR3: CSVRTSGRSGNEQFF

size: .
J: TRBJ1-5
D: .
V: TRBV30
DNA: TGTGCCTGGAGTGTACGGGGGGCCTTGGGAAATCAGCCCCAGCATTTT
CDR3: CAWSVRGALGNQPQHF

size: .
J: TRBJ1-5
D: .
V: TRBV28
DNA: TGTGCCACCATTGGGGGGTATCAGCCCCAGCATTTT
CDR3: CATIGGYQPQHF

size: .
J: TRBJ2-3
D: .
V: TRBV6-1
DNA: TGTGCCAGCAGTTTAGACAAGCCATCCACAGATACGCAGTATTTT
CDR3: CASSLDKPSTDTQYF

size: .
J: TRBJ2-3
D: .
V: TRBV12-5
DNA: TGTGCTAGTGGTCCTTCTGGGGTAGATACGCAGTATTTT
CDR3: CASGPSGVDTQYF

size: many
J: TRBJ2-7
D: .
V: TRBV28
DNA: TGTGCCAGCAGTCTCGAGCAGTACTTC
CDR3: CASSLEQYF

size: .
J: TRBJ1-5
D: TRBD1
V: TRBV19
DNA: TGTGCCAGTAGTGTCCGGGACAGGGACAATCAGCCCCAGCATTTT
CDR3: CASSVRDRDNQPQHF

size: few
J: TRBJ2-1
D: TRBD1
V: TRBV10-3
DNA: TGTGCCATCAGTGTGGGGACAGTTTCCTACAATGAGCAGTTCTTC
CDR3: CAISVGTVSYNEQFF

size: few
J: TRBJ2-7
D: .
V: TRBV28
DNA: TGTGCCAGCAGCCCCGGAGGGGCTTTCTACGAGCAGTACTTC
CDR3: CASSPGGAFYEQYF

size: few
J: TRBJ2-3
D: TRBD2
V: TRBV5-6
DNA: TGTGCCAGCAGCCCCCGCCGGACTAGCGGCACAGATACGCAGTATTTT
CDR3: CASSPRRTSGTDTQYF

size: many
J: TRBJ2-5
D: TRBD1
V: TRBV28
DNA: TGTGCCAGCAGTCCCATCGGAGGGATGACAGGGGCGAAAGAGACCCAGTACTTC
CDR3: CASSPIGGMTGAKETQYF

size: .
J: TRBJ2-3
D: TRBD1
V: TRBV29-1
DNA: TGCAGCGTTGCACCTGAGGGGGCGCTGGGAGATACGCAGTATTTT
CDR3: CSVAPEGALGDTQYF

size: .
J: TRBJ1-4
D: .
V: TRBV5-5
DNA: TGTGCCAGCAGCTTGCGTCTCGGGGCGGTTGCAACTAATGAAAAACTGTTTTTT
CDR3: CASSLRLGAVATNEKLFF

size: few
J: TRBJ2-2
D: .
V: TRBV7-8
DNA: TGTGCCAGCAGTACAGGGTTATTTATCGACACCGGGGAGCTGTTTTTT
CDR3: CASSTGLFIDTGELFF

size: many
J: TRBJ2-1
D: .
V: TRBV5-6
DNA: TGTGCCAGCAGCTCCCAGATAGCGGCCTCCTACAATGAGCAGTTCTTC
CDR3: CASSSQIAASYNEQFF

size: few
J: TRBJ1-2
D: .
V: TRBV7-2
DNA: TGTGCCAGCAGCTCTCCGGGAAACCCCTATGGCTACACCTTC
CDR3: CASSSPGNPYGYTF

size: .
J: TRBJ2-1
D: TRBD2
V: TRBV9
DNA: TGTGCCAGCAGCGTAGTCCCAGCGGGAGTAGGTTTTGAGCAGTTCTTC
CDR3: CASSVVPAGVGFEQFF

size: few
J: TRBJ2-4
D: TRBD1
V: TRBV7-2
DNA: TGTGCCAGCAGCTTAGCATACACAGGGGGCATTGGCATTCAGTACTTC
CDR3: CASSLAYTGGIGIQYF

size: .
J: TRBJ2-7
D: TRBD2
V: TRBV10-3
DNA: TGTGCCATCAGTGAGAGGGCTAGCGGGGCGGACTACGAGCAGTACTTC
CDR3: CAISERASGADYEQYF

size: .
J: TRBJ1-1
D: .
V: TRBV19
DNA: TGTGCCAGTAGATCGGGGACTCTTGTGAACACTGAAGCTTTCTTT
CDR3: CASRSGTLVNTEAFF

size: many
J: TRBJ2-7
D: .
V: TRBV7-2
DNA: TGTGCCAGCAGCATCAGAAACAGGGTGAACGAGCAGTACTTC
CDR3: CASSIRNRVNEQYF

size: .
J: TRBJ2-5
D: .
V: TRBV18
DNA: TGTGCCAGCTCACCTTCTTTCGGAGAGACCCAGTACTTC
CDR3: CASSPSFGETQYF

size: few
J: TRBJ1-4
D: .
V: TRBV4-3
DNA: TGCGCCAGCAGCCAAGACACGACAACTAATGAAAAACTGTTTTTT
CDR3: CASSQDTTTNEKLFF

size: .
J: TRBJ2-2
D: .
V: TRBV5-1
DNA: TGCGCCAGCAGCTCAACGGTTTACACCGGGGAGCTGTTTTTT
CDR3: CASSSTVYTGELFF

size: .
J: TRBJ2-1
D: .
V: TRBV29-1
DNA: TGCAGCACCTACCTAGTTATCGGGGAGCAGTTCTTC
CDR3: CSTYLVIGEQFF

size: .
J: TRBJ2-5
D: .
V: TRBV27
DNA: TGTGCCAGCAGTTACGGGGCCGCAAGGACCCAGTACTTC
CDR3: CASSYGAARTQYF

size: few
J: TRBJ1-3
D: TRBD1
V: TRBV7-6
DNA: TGTGCCAGCAGCTTAGTAGATAGACAGGGAAGAGCTTTTTTT
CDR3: CASSLVDRQGRAFF

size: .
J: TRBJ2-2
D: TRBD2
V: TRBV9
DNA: TGTGCCAGCAGCGTGGGACTAGCGGGAGGAGGCACCGGGGAGCTGTTTTTT
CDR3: CASSVGLAGGGTGELFF

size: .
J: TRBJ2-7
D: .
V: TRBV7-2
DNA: TGTGCCAGCGGGAGGAGCTTCTACGAGCAGTACTTC
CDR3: CASGRSFYEQYF

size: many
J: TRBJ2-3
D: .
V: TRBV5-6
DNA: TGTGCCAGCAGCCCTGGGTGGTCGGCGGATACGCAGTATTTT
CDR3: CASSPGWSADTQYF

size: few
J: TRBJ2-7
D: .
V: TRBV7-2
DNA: TGTGCCAGCAGCTTAGGTCGCTCCTACGAGCAGTACTTC
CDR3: CASSLGRSYEQYF

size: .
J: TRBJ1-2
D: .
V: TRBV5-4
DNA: TGTGCCAGCAGCTTGTACGGCTGGGGAACCAACGGCTACACCTTC
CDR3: CASSLYGWGTNGYTF

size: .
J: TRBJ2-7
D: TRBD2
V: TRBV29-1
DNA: TGCAGCGTTGAAGGGGGAGGGGACGAGCAGTACTTC
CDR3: CSVEGGGDEQYF

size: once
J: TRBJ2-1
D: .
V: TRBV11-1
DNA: TGTGCCAGCAGGTTAACTCCCGCCGGAAATGAGCAGTTCTTC
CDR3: CASRLTPAGNEQFF

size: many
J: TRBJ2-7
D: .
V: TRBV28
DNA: TGTGCCAGCAGTTCGCCCAGTGAGAGCTCCTACGAGCAGTACTTC
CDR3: CASSSPSESSYEQYF